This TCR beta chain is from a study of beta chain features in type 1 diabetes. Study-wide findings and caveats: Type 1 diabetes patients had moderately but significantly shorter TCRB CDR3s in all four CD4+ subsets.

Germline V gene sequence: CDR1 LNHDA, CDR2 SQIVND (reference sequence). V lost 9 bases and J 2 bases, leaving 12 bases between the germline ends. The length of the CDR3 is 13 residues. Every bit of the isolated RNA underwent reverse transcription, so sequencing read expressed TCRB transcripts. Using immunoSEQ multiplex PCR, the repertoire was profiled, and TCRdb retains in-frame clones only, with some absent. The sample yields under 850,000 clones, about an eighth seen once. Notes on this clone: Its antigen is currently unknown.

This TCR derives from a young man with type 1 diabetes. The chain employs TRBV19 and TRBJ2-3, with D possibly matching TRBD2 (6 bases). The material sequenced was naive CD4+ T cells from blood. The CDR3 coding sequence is TGTGCCAGCACCCGGGACTTCACAGATACGCAGTATTTT. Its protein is CASTRDFTDTQYF.